The T cell receptor (beta chain) under discussion was sequenced for a study of cytomegalovirus exposure and HLA in healthy donors. For the study at large: An analysis done earlier identified approximately 120 million unique TCR beta sequences from about 179 million T cells.

In its sample, this clone was seen once. Its matching antigen is unknown. Notes on the study in general: Later analysis demonstrated an association between a missense DCLRE1C variant and TCR beta V- and J-gene trimming.

The CDR3 has 13 amino acids. After removal of 4 bases from V and 2 bases from J, the junction contained 2 bases not matched to a gene. From germline, CDR1 is ENHRY and CDR2 SYGVKD. Nominal health characterized the donors when sampled, though unrecorded immune exposures were likely. Use of 60 Vbeta and 13 Jbeta primers characterized the PCR. TCRdb's copy holds only in-frame clones and misses some; the assay was immunoSEQ multiplex PCR. The sample includes around 150,000 clones, around 80% of them seen just once. The sequence was collected from a man in his late teens or twenties in good health and CMV-seronegative. The sample consisted of PBMCs. The gene calls are TRBV10-3 and TRBJ2-7; 7 bases match TRBD2. The CDR3, as DNA: TGTGCCATCAGTGGGGGGGGAACCTACGAGCAGTACTTC. Amino acids: CAISGGGTYEQYF.